This TCR beta chain was profiled in a study of siplizumab effects on memory and regulatory T cells. Findings and caveats of the study: Mappable alloreactive CD4+ clones came from Treg cells more than 55% of the time on average with siplizumab, against roughly 29% in controls. Proliferating siplizumab-cultured Tregs lacked confirmed suppressive function. The study found naive T cells seemingly more diverse than memory cells and seemingly major alloresponse contributors.

CDR1 is SGHNT and CDR2 is YENEEA in the germline V gene. This CDR3 has 15 residues. V was shortened by 8 bases and J by 3 bases, with 17 bases between the two germline ends. Details on this clone: Its target is not known.

Sequencing used immunoSEQ multiplex PCR; TCRdb keeps in-frame clones, though not all of them. The sample holds roughly 82,000 clones, approximately 90% seen once. The chain has TRBV11-3 and TRBJ1-3; D remains unclear. Material for sequencing was Tregs sorted from blood. The TCR was taken from a human donor in good health. CDR3 DNA: TGTGCCAGCGGATCCCGGGCGGATTGTGGAAACACCATATATTTT. Encoded protein: CASGSRADCGNTIYF.